This TCR beta chain came from a study of coeliac disease. Study results and caveats: The authors judged this method unsuitable for unbiased gliadin-specific T cell detection. Active celiac intraepithelial and lamina propria samples had lower TRB and TRG clonality than control samples.

Produced via immunoSEQ multiplex PCR; TCRdb's table is partial and in-frame only. The profile shows 2,500 to 3,000 clones, 45% to 70% of them singletons. By share of the sample, this clone is medium-sized (0.01 to 0.1%). What it binds is not known. Germline loops: CDR1 MDHEN, CDR2 SYDVKM. The germline V and J ends were trimmed by 4 bases and 15 bases, with 16 bases remaining between them. The CDR3 runs to 13 residues. The chain uses TRBV28 and TRBJ1-6, with TRBD1 as a possible D gene (6 bases). This TCR was recovered from a man between 50 and 59 years old with active celiac disease. Sequences were obtained from intraepithelial lymphocytes from the gut. CDR3 in DNA: TGTGCCAGCAGTTCAGGGGAGACGAGGCTCCTCCACTTT. The encoded protein is CASSSGETRLLHF.